These T cell receptor beta chains were read from a single sample in a study of shared clonotypes between healthy human individuals. Only in-frame clones appear in the TCRdb table, and some are missing; sequencing was by immunoSEQ multiplex PCR. This sample yields millions of clones, of which 85% to 95% are seen a single time; under 2% belongs to the top ten. The sample taken for sequencing was naive CD8+ T cells from PBMCs. These receptors came from a man aged 18 to 29 in good health. Some clones in this sample may be carry-over from other donors' samples. Each CDR3 is given with its conserved first and last residue. D genes are given only for firm matches. Not every row has a clone size; where given, it reads once, few, many or a size class.

V gene	D gene	J gene	clone size	CDR3 DNA	CDR3 protein
TRBV7-9	TRBD1	TRBJ1-5	NA	TGTGCCAGCAGCCAAACGCAGGGGGAGGATCAGCCCCAGCATTTT	CASSQTQGEDQPQHF
TRBV19	NA	TRBJ1-4	NA	TGTGCCAGTAGAACAGGGTCAAGGAATGAAAAACTGTTTTTT	CASRTGSRNEKLFF
TRBV28	TRBD1	TRBJ1-1	NA	TGTGCCAGCAGTTTTCCCGGACAGGGGGCTGGTGAAGCTTTCTTT	CASSFPGQGAGEAFF
TRBV5-1	NA	TRBJ2-7	once	TGCGCCAGCAGCTTGGAGGACACAGGGATACTCTACGAGCAGTACTTC	CASSLEDTGILYEQYF
TRBV5-4	NA	TRBJ2-1	NA	TGTGCCAGCAACTTGGCCAATGAGCAGTTCTTC	CASNLANEQFF
TRBV6-4	NA	TRBJ2-1	NA	TGTGCCAGCAGTGTGGTGGGAGGCAATGAGCAGTTCTTC	CASSVVGGNEQFF
TRBV4-2	NA	TRBJ2-2	NA	TGTGCCAGCAGCCAATGGCAGGGGGGAGCCGGGGAGCTGTTTTTT	CASSQWQGGAGELFF
TRBV2	NA	TRBJ1-6	NA	TGTGCCAGCAGTAGCCCCCCTGGGGGTTCACCCCTCCACTTT	CASSSPPGGSPLHF
TRBV5-6	NA	TRBJ1-5	NA	TGTGCCAGCAGCTTGGGGGGACATCAGCCCCAGCATTTT	CASSLGGHQPQHF
TRBV28	NA	TRBJ2-3	NA	TGTGCCAGCAGTTTATATGAGGGAACAGATACGCAGTATTTT	CASSLYEGTDTQYF
TRBV9	NA	TRBJ1-5	NA	TGTGCCAGCAGCCCCCCGGGTAGCAATCAGCCCCAGCATTTT	CASSPPGSNQPQHF
TRBV19	NA	TRBJ2-1	NA	TGTGCCAGTAGTATTTTTGCGGGAAGCTACAATGAGCAGTTCTTC	CASSIFAGSYNEQFF
TRBV6-5	TRBD1	TRBJ2-1	NA	TGTGCCAGCAGTCCCGGGACAGGATGGGATGAGCAGTTCTTC	CASSPGTGWDEQFF
TRBV2	NA	TRBJ2-5	NA	TGTGCCAGCAGTGGTTCGTCTGCGGCGACCCAGTACTTC	CASSGSSAATQYF
TRBV10-3	NA	TRBJ1-1	NA	TGTGCCATCAGGGACCCGGGACCCACTGAAGCTTTCTTT	CAIRDPGPTEAFF
TRBV27	NA	TRBJ2-7	NA	TGTGCCAGCAGTTCATACTCGAAATACGAGCAGTACTTC	CASSSYSKYEQYF
TRBV5-4	NA	TRBJ1-4	NA	TGTGCCAGCAGCTCGGGCCTCCTGGGGGAAAAACTGTTTTTT	CASSSGLLGEKLFF
TRBV2	NA	TRBJ2-7	NA	TGTGCCAGCAGTGGGCAGGTCGTAGGCTACGAGCAGTACTTC	CASSGQVVGYEQYF
TRBV5-6	NA	TRBJ2-7	NA	TGTGCCAGCAGCACCGGGACTCCCTACGAGCAGTACTTC	CASSTGTPYEQYF
TRBV11-2	TRBD2	TRBJ2-1	NA	TGTGCCAGCAGCTTAGCGGGGGGATTCTACAATGAGCAGTTCTTC	CASSLAGGFYNEQFF
TRBV4-3	NA	TRBJ1-6	NA	TGCGCCAGCAGCCAAGGGGGTGAGGGCTCGGAGTTTTCCTATAATTCACCCCTCCACTTT	CASSQGGEGSEFSYNSPLHF
TRBV7-6	NA	TRBJ2-6	NA	TGTGCCAGCAGCCCCCTGGCGGGCTCTGGGGCCAACGTCCTGACTTTC	CASSPLAGSGANVLTF
TRBV9	NA	TRBJ2-5	once	TGTGCCAGCAGTCGAGGGGCTGAAGAGACCCAGTACTTC	CASSRGAEETQYF
TRBV21-1	NA	TRBJ1-2	NA	TGTGCCAGCAGCAAAGCTACAGAGGGCCGGGACAGGGTTTGCTATGGCTACACCTTC	CASSKATEGRDRVCYGYTF
TRBV4-2	TRBD1	TRBJ2-2	NA	TGTGCCAGCAGCCAAGTTTACAGGGGGACATCTCGGGGCACCGGGGAGCTGTTTTTT	CASSQVYRGTSRGTGELFF
TRBV18	TRBD1	TRBJ2-7	NA	TGTGCCAGCTCACCACGACAGGGAAGCTCCTACGAGCAGTACTTC	CASSPRQGSSYEQYF
TRBV13	NA	TRBJ1-2	NA	TGTGCCAGCAGCACCCGGCAAAACAGTCCGGATGGCTACACCTTC	CASSTRQNSPDGYTF
TRBV27	NA	TRBJ2-1	NA	TGTGCCAGCAGTAAACGCGGTAGCTCCTACAATGAGCAGTTCTTC	CASSKRGSSYNEQFF
TRBV30	NA	TRBJ2-7	NA	TGTGCCTGGAGTGTACTGGGGGAACAGGCCAAATACGAGCAGTACTTC	CAWSVLGEQAKYEQYF
TRBV19	NA	TRBJ1-2	NA	TGTGCCAGTAGTATAACAGGGCGCGGCTACACCTTC	CASSITGRGYTF
TRBV27	NA	TRBJ2-7	NA	TGTGCCAGCAGTTTTGGGCAGTTTTACGAGCAGTACTTC	CASSFGQFYEQYF
TRBV6-6	NA	TRBJ2-7	NA	TGTGCCAGCAGTTACTCCGGGGCTCTCTCCTACGAGCAGTACTTC	CASSYSGALSYEQYF
TRBV4-1	NA	TRBJ1-1	NA	TGCGCCAGCAGCGGAACGGGGGTCACTGAAGCTTTCTTT	CASSGTGVTEAFF